This record concerns one T cell receptor (beta chain) sequence. The sample comes from a study of blood T cell repertoires in COVID-19. Background on the study: Material from acute and convalescent COVID-19 was sourced from the United States, Italy and Spain.

This CDR3 is built from 13 residues. Germline V lookup: CDR1 MNHEY, CDR2 SMNVEV (reference sequence). V lost 8 bases to trimming and J lost 0 bases, with 11 bases between them. Enrolled during active infection, Seattle patients were then followed longitudinally. As handled by the study authors: Estimation of nucleated cell counts was performed using reference gene primer amplification. The data were produced by immunoSEQ multiplex PCR, yet TCRdb's version contains in-frame clones alone and is incomplete. Clonal size and the V and J genes are those of that table, whereas D and trimming came from the DNA. The table records 250,000 to 350,000 clones, 84% of them present only once.

The sequenced material came from peripheral blood. This receptor was obtained from a person aged 65 to 85 with COVID-19, enrolled during active disease. The rearrangement joins TRBV27 to TRBJ2-7; D is perhaps TRBD1 (5 bases). The CDR3 reads CASGAGRSYEQYF. DNA of the CDR3: TGTGCCAGCGGGGCAGGGCGCTCCTACGAGCAGTACTTC.